These 3 T cell receptor beta chains were all obtained from the same sample, sequenced in a study of early stage breast cancer tumors. The method was immunoSEQ multiplex PCR; TCRdb's version includes in-frame clones alone and lacks a portion of them. The top ten clones hold less than 9.5% of a sample with 27,000 or so clones, 84% of them seen once. The sequencing input was blood. These receptors all come from a person between 50 and 60 years old with breast cancer.

The gene calls are TRBV28 and TRBJ2-3; D gene ambiguous. V was pared by 4 bases and J by 6 bases, with 14 bases between. This CDR3 spans 14 amino acids. Germline-derived CDR1 and CDR2 are MDHEN and SYDVKM. CDR3 in DNA: TGTGCCAGCAGTTCCCGGATGGGCGCGGATACGCAGTATTTT. Its protein is CASSSRMGADTQYF.

This chain connects TRBV14 to TRBJ2-2, with 9 bases lining up with TRBD1. With V trimmed by 10 bases and J by 2 bases, 11 bases remained unmatched. CDR3 length: 16 amino acids. Germline CDR1 is SGHDN and CDR2 is FVKESK. The CDR3, as DNA: TGTGCCACCAAACCACCGGGACAGGGTAACACCGGGGAGCTGTTTTTT. Translated, it gives CATKPPGQGNTGELFF. The full variable domain, completed using reference TRBV14 and TRBJ2-2, is EAGVTQFPSHSVIEKGQTVTLRCDPISGHDNLYWYRRVMGKEIKFLLHFVKESKQDESGMPNNRFLAERTGGTYSTLKVQPAELEDSGVYFCATKPPGQGNTGELFFGEGSRLTVL.

The V call is TRBV6-5, the J call TRBJ2-1; tentatively, D is TRBD1 or TRBD2 (5 bases each). V was shortened by 7 bases and J by 8 bases, with 21 bases between the two germline ends. The length of the CDR3 is 15 residues. Germline loops: CDR1 MNHEY, CDR2 SVGAGI. CDR3 sequence: CASKDGAPLDHEQFF. Here the CDR3 DNA reads TGTGCCAGCAAAGACGGGGCCCCCCTCGATCATGAGCAGTTCTTC.